These 13 T cell receptor beta chains share one sample of origin, sequenced in a study of OX40 agonist ivuxolimab in advanced cancers. Libraries were made using the immunoSEQ multiplex PCR assay. As stored in TCRdb, this immuneACCESS dataset retains in-frame rearrangements with V and J assigned. A fraction of the clones does not appear; measured against another copy, unresolved V genes explain less than half of the discrepancy, and the remainder lacks a known reason. In all, the sample holds 70,000 to 95,000 clones, and 80% to 90% of those were seen once. Jointly, the top ten make up 6.2% of the sample. Sequenced here: CD4+ or CD8+ T cells sorted from blood, sampled in a trial of the OX40 agonist ivuxolimab. Every receptor here comes from an adult with an advanced solid tumor such as melanoma, head and neck, liver or kidney cancer.

The rearrangement joins TRBV5-6 to TRBJ2-5; either TRBD1 or TRBD2 may fit D (7 bases each). Germline V gene lookup returns CDR1 SGHDT and CDR2 YYEEEE. Trimming left V 1 base short and J 3 bases short, with 22 bases between. CDR3 length: 18 residues. This chain's CDR3 is CASSLTGGLQGTKETQYF. The DNA for the CDR3 is TGTGCCAGCAGCTTGACGGGGGGACTACAGGGGACGAAAGAGACCCAGTACTTC.

Here the CDR3 DNA reads TGTGCCAGCAGTTCCCACAGGGGTCGTACTTTTGAGCAGTTCTTC. Encoded protein: CASSSHRGRTFEQFF. V usage is TRBV27 and J usage is TRBJ2-1, with 7 positions matching TRBD1. The CDR3 consists of 15 residues. The V segment lost 4 bases and the J segment 9 bases; nucleotides outside the gene matches: 12. The V gene's germline CDR1 is MNHEY and CDR2 SMNVEV (reference sequence).

For the CDR3, the DNA is TGTGCCAGCAGCGCGACAGGGACCCAGTACTTC. This translates into CASSATGTQYF. The chain carries TRBV9 and TRBJ2-5, with a tentative D call TRBD1 (6 bases). V was trimmed by 3 bases and J by 7 bases, leaving 7 bases between them. The CDR3 spans 11 residues. CDR1 is SGDLS and CDR2 is YYNGEE in the germline V gene. Full variable domain (rest looked up from reference TRBV9 and TRBJ2-5): DSGVTQTPKHLITATGQRVTLRCSPRSGDLSVYWYQQSLDQGLQFLIQYYNGEERAKGNILERFSAQQFPDLHSELNLSSLELGDSALYFCASSATGTQYFGPGTRLLVL.

V and J are TRBV7-8 and TRBJ1-5; a possible D gene is TRBD1 (6 bases). Per germline, CDR1 SGHVS and CDR2 FQNEAQ. This CDR3 is built from 13 residues. The CDR3 DNA reads TGTGCTTCACAGGGCAGGGGCAATCAGCCCCAGCATTTT. Translation: CASQGRGNQPQHF.

The V and J genes are TRBV5-4 and TRBJ2-1; no firm D call. The germline CDR1 and CDR2 sequences are SGHNT and YYREEE (reference sequence). V was clipped by 2 bases and J by 0 bases, with 12 bases between them. This CDR3 region has 16 residues. CDR3 loop: CASSLGQASSYNEQFF. The DNA for the CDR3 is TGTGCCAGCAGCTTAGGCCAGGCTAGCTCCTACAATGAGCAGTTCTTC.

A single count supports this clone. The chain carries TRBV6-5 and TRBJ2-1; D unclear. Germline V CDR1 and CDR2: MNHEY, SVGAGI. The CDR3 runs to 15 residues. Trimming stripped 2 bases from V and 2 bases from J, with 10 bases between. CDR3 region: CASSYVPIPYNEQFF. The CDR3 DNA reads TGTGCCAGCAGTTACGTACCGATACCCTACAATGAGCAGTTCTTC.

V and J are TRBV11-2 and TRBJ1-1; D not resolved. Trimming left V 3 bases short and J 4 bases short, with 12 bases between. This CDR3 spans 14 amino acids. CDR1 is SGHAT, CDR2 FQNNGV, per germline. For the CDR3, the DNA is TGTGCCAGCAGCTTGACGGACCTGAGCACTGAAGCTTTCTTT. This translates into CASSLTDLSTEAFF. Combining the CDR3 with reference TRBV11-2 and TRBJ1-1 gives the whole variable domain EAGVAQSPRYKIIEKRQSVAFWCNPISGHATLYWYQQILGQGPKLLIQFQNNGVVDDSQLPKDRFSAERLKGVDSTLKIQPAKLEDSAVYLCASSLTDLSTEAFFGQGTRLTVV.

This clone has only a few counts. The chain employs TRBV7-9 and TRBJ2-7; TRBD1 agrees at 10 bases. The CDR3 loop spans 14 amino acids. Per germline, CDR1 SEHNR and CDR2 FQNEAQ (reference sequence). V gave up 5 bases and J gave up 4 bases; unmatched junction bases: 5. CDR3 protein: CASSPRDRGYEQYF. In nucleotides, the CDR3 is TGTGCCAGCAGCCCCCGGGACAGGGGTTACGAGCAGTACTTC.

The V call is TRBV4-1, the J call TRBJ2-3, with D unclear. The V and J ends lost 1 base and 5 bases respectively, with 25 bases between them. Germline CDR1 is MGHRA and CDR2 is YSYEKL. CDR3 length: 19 amino acids. The CDR3 reads CASSQGFLKSRKGEDTQYF. The CDR3 DNA is TGCGCCAGCAGCCAAGGCTTCCTTAAGAGTAGGAAAGGTGAAGATACGCAGTATTTT.

The J gene is TRBJ1-5, the V gene TRBV9; D is unclear. Germline CDR1 and CDR2: SGDLS and YYNGEE. The CDR3 has 15 residues. V was clipped by 0 bases and J by 4 bases, with 11 bases between them. For the CDR3, the DNA is TGTGCCAGCAGCGTAGATTTCGGGGAGAATCAGCCCCAGCATTTT. Translation gives CASSVDFGENQPQHF.

The chain links TRBV11-2 to TRBJ2-7; 8 bases agree with TRBD1. The V gene's germline CDR1 is SGHAT and CDR2 FQNNGV. V gave up 4 bases and J gave up 5 bases; unmatched junction bases: 4. This CDR3 is built from 13 residues. The CDR3 coding sequence is TGTGCCAGCAGCTCAGGGGGCTCGAACGAGCAGTACTTC. As protein: CASSSGGSNEQYF.

The chain couples TRBV27 to TRBJ2-5, with a possible D match to TRBD1 (6 bases). The DNA end lines up better with TRBJ2-7; the J call may be wrong. CDR1 and CDR2 from the germline V gene are MNHEY and SMNVEV (reference sequence). This CDR3 is 13 amino acids long. Here the CDR3 reads CASSLKDSYEQYF. CDR3 bases: TGTGCCAGCAGTTTAAAGGACAGTTACGAGCAGTACTTC.

The J gene is TRBJ1-2, the V gene TRBV28, with D possibly TRBD1 on 5 matching bases. Germline values: CDR1 MDHEN, CDR2 SYDVKM. The CDR3 sequence is 14 residues long. Trimming removed 5 bases at V and 4 bases at J, with 14 bases between. The CDR3 loop is CASSPLGGGYGYTF. The CDR3 nucleotides read TGTGCCAGCAGTCCACTGGGCGGGGGCTATGGCTACACCTTC.